This entry lists 8 T cell receptor beta chains sequenced from one sample in a study of T cells in tumors after PD-1 blockade. Libraries were prepared by immunoSEQ multiplex PCR; TCRdb keeps only in-frame clonotypes and omits some of them. The data contain tens of thousands of clones, approximately 79% of them singletons. Material: PBMCs, obtained before anti-PD-1 treatment. These receptors all come from a human donor with basal cell carcinoma.

The chain combines TRBV4-1 with TRBJ2-3, with TRBD2 as a possible D gene (6 bases). Germline CDR1 MGHRA, CDR2 YSYEKL. The CDR3 spans 14 residues. Trimming shortened V by 1 base and J by 6 bases, and 11 bases separated the two germline ends. CDR3 residues: CASSQGVSGDTQYF. CDR3 nucleotide sequence: TGCGCCAGCAGCCAAGGGGTGAGCGGGGATACGCAGTATTTT.

This rearrangement joins TRBV20-1 to TRBJ1-2; unclear D gene. The CDR3 spans 11 residues. CDR1 and CDR2 (germline): DFQATT, SNEGSKA (reference sequence). Trimming removed 3 bases at V and 5 bases at J, with 7 bases between. CDR3 nucleotide sequence: TGCAGTGCTAGTCGGAGGTATGGCTACACCTTC. Residues: CSASRRYGYTF.

This clone was seen a handful of times. A junction boundary mismatches the germline segment, possibly from a read error. The genes are TRBV7-9 and TRBJ1-1, with no clear D. The CDR3 loop spans 14 amino acids. CDR1 and CDR2 (germline): SEHNR, FQNEAQ (reference sequence). CDR3 sequence: CASSLATLNTEAFF. In DNA form, the CDR3 reads TGTGCCAGCAGCCTAGCCACACTGAACACTGAAGCTTTCTTT.

The gene calls are TRBV19 and TRBJ2-2; 10 nucleotides match TRBD2. The length of the CDR3 is 15 residues. The trim removed 5 bases at V and 4 bases at J, leaving 4 bases unmatched. The germline V gene encodes CDR1 LNHDA and CDR2 SQIVND (reference sequence). This CDR3 is CASSDKRGGTGELFF. The DNA for the CDR3 is TGTGCCAGTAGTGATAAGCGGGGGGGCACCGGGGAGCTGTTTTTT. The variable domain in full, completed from reference TRBV19 and TRBJ2-2, reads DGGITQSPKYLFRKEGQNVTLSCEQNLNHDAMYWYRQDPGQGLRLIYYSQIVNDFQKGDIAEGYSVSREKKESFPLTVTSAQKNPTAFYLCASSDKRGGTGELFFGEGSRLTVL.

J is TRBJ1-1 and V is TRBV6-1; D unclear. The CDR3 is 13 residues long. V was clipped by 3 bases and J by 2 bases, with 7 bases between them. Germline loops: CDR1 MNHNS, CDR2 SASEGT. The DNA for the CDR3 is TGTGCCAGCAGTGAGCAACTTAACACTGAAGCTTTCTTT. Protein: CASSEQLNTEAFF.

This clone has a handful of counts. This chain joins TRBV9 and TRBJ2-3; D is undetermined. CDR3 size: 15 residues. Trimming removed 0 bases from V and 4 bases from J, with 12 bases in between. Germline V gene data show CDR1 as SGDLS and CDR2 as YYNGEE. The CDR3 sequence is CASSVEGFRADTQYF. The CDR3 DNA reads TGTGCCAGCAGCGTAGAAGGATTCCGGGCAGATACGCAGTATTTT.

The chain carries TRBV5-5 and TRBJ1-6; D is unresolved. In germline, CDR1 is SGHKS, CDR2 YYEKEE (reference sequence). The CDR3 is 12 amino acids. Trimming left V 2 bases short and J 4 bases short, with 1 base between. The CDR3 loop is CASSFYNSPLHF. As DNA, the CDR3 is TGTGCCAGCAGCTTTTATAATTCACCCCTCCACTTT.

The chain couples TRBV10-2 to TRBJ2-1; D remains ambiguous. The CDR3 extends over 12 amino acids. Germline V lookup: CDR1 WSHSY, CDR2 SAAADI. V was clipped by 6 bases and J by 4 bases, with 7 bases between them. The DNA of the CDR3 is TGCGCCAGCAGGTTAGAGTACAATGAGCAGTTCTTC. This gives the protein CASRLEYNEQFF.